Below, 31 T cell receptor beta chains from the same sample are listed, as sequenced in a study of T-cell reconstitution after alpha-beta-depleted transplantation in children. A library of TCRbeta sequences, prepared with unique molecular identifiers, was generated. TCRdb reprocessed the PCR reads via MiXCR and lists one record per CDR3 protein. Of 550,000 to 800,000 distinct CDR3 sequences detected, roughly 14% appear once; the ten largest clones hold roughly 0.84%. Sequencing was performed on PBMCs, taken before TCRalphabeta/CD19-depleted stem cell transplant. These receptor sequences come from a girl aged 2-10 years with congenital amegakaryocytic thrombocytopenia, due to receive a stem cell transplant.

The chain has TRBV7-9 and TRBJ1-1, with no clear D. CDR3 length equals 13 residues. Germline V gene lookup returns CDR1 SEHNR and CDR2 FQNEAQ (reference sequence). Between the trimmed V and J ends, which lost 4 bases and 0 bases, there was a span of 6 bases. The CDR3 DNA reads as TGTGCCAGCAGCTCCGAGGTGAACACTGAAGCTTTCTTT. As protein: CASSSEVNTEAFF. The full variable domain, completed using reference TRBV7-9 and TRBJ1-1, is DTGVSQNPRHKITKRGQNVTFRCDPISEHNRLYWYRQTLGQGPEFLTYFQNEAQLEKSRLLSDRFSAERPKGSFSTLEIQRTEQGDSAMYLCASSSEVNTEAFFGQGTRLTVV.

The sample holds many counts of this clonotype. V and J are TRBV5-1 and TRBJ2-3; D might be TRBD1 (5 bases). Germline loops: CDR1 SGHRS, CDR2 YFSETQ. The V gene lost 4 bases and the J gene lost 2 bases, with 11 bases spanning the gap. The CDR3 spans 14 residues. The chain's CDR3 is CASSGHRSTDTQYF. The CDR3 bases are TGCGCCAGCAGCGGACACAGGTCCACAGATACGCAGTATTTT.

This clonotype appeared many times. Here the CDR3 DNA reads TGTGCCAGCAGTCGACTAGCGGGAGAGTTATACATTCAGTACTTC. Translation: CASSRLAGELYIQYF. The V gene is TRBV6-1, the J gene TRBJ2-4, with TRBD2 matching 12 bases. V lost 5 bases and J lost 8; bases outside the gene matches: 7. CDR1 MNHNS and CDR2 SASEGT come from the germline V gene. The length of the CDR3 is 15 residues.

V and J are TRBV4-1 and TRBJ2-1; no firm D call. The CDR3 contains 12 residues. V was cut by 1 base and J by 8 bases, with 6 bases left in between. In germline, CDR1 is MGHRA, CDR2 YSYEKL. This chain's CDR3 is CASSQVRDEQFF. CDR3 bases: TGCGCCAGCAGCCAAGTCCGTGATGAGCAGTTCTTC.

This clonotype showed up many times. Relative to the germline gene, one junction end is altered; a read error may explain this. The J gene is TRBJ1-5, the V gene TRBV20-1; D is unclear. This CDR3 has 14 residues. CDR1 and CDR2 from the germline V gene are DFQATT and SNEGSKA (reference sequence). The CDR3 is CSAIAGSGDQPQHF. The CDR3 nucleotides read TGCAGCGCTATCGCCGGATCTGGAGATCAGCCCCAGCATTTT.

This clonotype was picked up many times. The V call is TRBV27, the J call TRBJ2-1; 12 bases align to TRBD2. The CDR3 totals 17 residues. Trimming removed 3 bases from V and 2 bases from J; junction bases left unmatched: 5. Germline assignment: CDR1 MNHEY and CDR2 SMNVEV (reference sequence). The CDR3 region has the DNA TGTGCCAGCAGTTTGAGCACTAGCGGGAGGCCCTACAATGAGCAGTTCTTC. This codes for CASSLSTSGRPYNEQFF.

This clonotype was observed a few times. This chain links TRBV7-2 with TRBJ2-1; TRBD2 matches 12 bases. Germline trimming cut 2 bases from V and 9 bases from J; bases unmatched to any gene: 11. Germline CDR1 reads SGHTA; CDR2 reads FQGNSA. The CDR3 runs 17 residues. CDR3 in amino acids: CASSLMFPSGRATEQFF. The CDR3 DNA reads TGTGCCAGCAGCTTAATGTTCCCTAGCGGGAGGGCGACTGAGCAGTTCTTC.

The sample holds many counts of this clonotype. The rearrangement links TRBV29-1 to TRBJ2-1, with 8 bases lining up with TRBD2. Trimming took 6 bases from V and 2 from J; bases not matched to a gene: 9. This CDR3 spans 15 amino acids. Germline V gene data show CDR1 as SQVTM and CDR2 as ANQGSEA. CDR3 coding DNA: TGCAGCGTCGACGGGGTAGCGGGAACCTACAATGAGCAGTTCTTC. Protein product: CSVDGVAGTYNEQFF.

This clonotype was seen many times. The chain links TRBV11-1 to TRBJ2-1, with 9 nucleotides matching TRBD2. The V and J ends lost 5 bases and 0 bases, in that order; junction bases with no gene match: 11. The length of the CDR3 is 18 residues. CDR1 is SGHAT and CDR2 is FQDESV in the germline V gene (reference sequence). The CDR3 DNA sequence: TGTGCCAGCAGCCCCGATAGCGGGAGCATAAACTCCTACAATGAGCAGTTCTTC. Its translation is CASSPDSGSINSYNEQFF. Full variable domain (rest looked up from reference TRBV11-1 and TRBJ2-1): EAEVAQSPRYKITEKSQAVAFWCDPISGHATLYWYRQILGQGPELLVQFQDESVVDDSQLPKDRFSAERLKGVDSTLKIQPAELGDSAMYLCASSPDSGSINSYNEQFFGPGTRLTVL.

This clonotype has at least ten counts. This chain connects TRBV9 to TRBJ1-4; the D is unclear. The germline V gene encodes CDR1 SGDLS and CDR2 YYNGEE. The CDR3 totals 15 residues. V was clipped by 4 bases and J by 7 bases, with 17 bases between them. The CDR3 reads CASSRAGYSSEKLFF. DNA for the CDR3: TGTGCCAGCAGCCGGGCGGGGTATAGTAGTGAAAAACTGTTTTTT. The whole variable domain, filled in from reference TRBV9 and TRBJ1-4, reads DSGVTQTPKHLITATGQRVTLRCSPRSGDLSVYWYQQSLDQGLQFLIQYYNGEERAKGNILERFSAQQFPDLHSELNLSSLELGDSALYFCASSRAGYSSEKLFFGSGTQLSVL.

This clonotype came up a few times. The V and J genes are TRBV6-1 and TRBJ2-2; a weak D match, TRBD2 (6 bases). CDR1 is MNHNS, CDR2 SASEGT, per germline. The CDR3 length is 16 residues. Trimming stripped 6 bases from V and 4 bases from J, with 18 bases between. The DNA for the CDR3 is TGTGCCAGCAGAACACTAGCCTCCGTACCCACCGGGGAGCTGTTTTTT. It yields the protein CASRTLASVPTGELFF.

This clonotype was seen repeatedly, ten times or more. The chain uses TRBV20-1 and TRBJ1-2; no reliable D call. The CDR3 runs to 14 residues. Trimming took off 2 bases at V and 8 bases at J, with 18 bases between the two ends. Germline CDR1 and CDR2: DFQATT and SNEGSKA (reference sequence). CDR3 DNA sequence: TGCAGTGCTAGAAGTCTGGGCGGGATGCAGGGCTACACCTTC. Amino acid sequence: CSARSLGGMQGYTF.

This clonotype was recorded many times. The chain employs TRBV29-1 and TRBJ2-7, with D perhaps TRBD1 (6 bases). Trimming cost V 0 bases and J 13 bases, with 16 bases left between them. Germline V CDR1 and CDR2: SQVTM, ANQGSEA. This CDR3 has 12 residues. CDR3 nucleotides: TGCAGCGTTGAAGATCAGGTCAGGGGTACATACTTC. Its translation is CSVEDQVRGTYF.

This clonotype was seen repeatedly, ten times or more. The V gene is TRBV19, the J gene TRBJ2-7; no clear D. Deletions cut 5 bases from V and 5 bases from J, with 13 bases between. Germline-derived CDR1 and CDR2 are LNHDA and SQIVND (reference sequence). CDR3 length: 13 amino acids. Here the CDR3 DNA reads TGTGCCAGTAGTCACACGTCGGGCAACGAGCAGTACTTC. Amino acid sequence: CASSHTSGNEQYF. The complete variable domain, with remaining parts taken from reference TRBV19 and TRBJ2-7, reads DGGITQSPKYLFRKEGQNVTLSCEQNLNHDAMYWYRQDPGQGLRLIYYSQIVNDFQKGDIAEGYSVSREKKESFPLTVTSAQKNPTAFYLCASSHTSGNEQYFGPGTRLTVT.

This clonotype has at least ten counts. The J gene is TRBJ2-1, the V gene TRBV24-1; 9 nucleotides align to TRBD1. V lost 7 bases and J lost 8; bases outside the gene matches: 8. This CDR3 spans 14 amino acids. Looked up from germline, CDR1 is KGHDR and CDR2 is SFDVKD. This CDR3 reads CATRKGQGGDEQFF. The CDR3 DNA reads TGTGCCACCAGGAAGGGACAGGGTGGGGATGAGCAGTTCTTC.

Ten or more counts support this clonotype. V gene TRBV20-1 combines with J gene TRBJ1-5; perhaps TRBD1 as D (5 bases). V was shortened by 3 bases and J by 5 bases, with 17 bases between the two germline ends. This CDR3 spans 15 amino acids. Germline V gene lookup returns CDR1 DFQATT and CDR2 SNEGSKA (reference sequence). The CDR3 DNA follows: TGCAGTGCTAGGGGGGGTGCGGTTATAGATCAGCCCCAGCATTTT. Its translation: CSARGGAVIDQPQHF.

This clonotype was counted ten times or more. The rearrangement links TRBV29-1 to TRBJ2-7; D may be TRBD2 (6 bases). Per germline, CDR1 SQVTM and CDR2 ANQGSEA. The CDR3 is made up of 14 amino acids. The V end lost 4 bases, the J end lost 5 bases, and 18 bases lay between the germline ends. The CDR3 sequence: CSVGPGLRNHEQYF. CDR3 in DNA: TGCAGCGTTGGCCCGGGACTCCGTAATCACGAGCAGTACTTC.

On this clonotype: This may be a read error: a much more frequent sequence differs by one nucleotide. The genes are TRBV20-1 and TRBJ2-1, with D hard to call. Germline V gene lookup returns CDR1 DFQATT and CDR2 SNEGSKA (reference sequence). The CDR3 covers 15 residues. CDR3 in amino acids: CSVPSTLYSYNEQIF. For the CDR3, the DNA is TGCAGTGTCCCCTCGACCCTTTACTCCTACAATGAGCAGATCTTC.

This clonotype was recorded at least ten times. The chain employs TRBV20-1 and TRBJ2-1; D unclear. CDR3 size: 11 residues. Trimming stripped 1 base from V and 8 bases from J, with 6 bases between. The germline gives CDR1 DFQATT, CDR2 SNEGSKA (reference sequence). The CDR3 bases are TGCAGTGCTAGAGTCGTCTATGAGCAGTTCTTC. Its translation: CSARVVYEQFF.

The chain carries TRBV5-1 and TRBJ2-5, with D possibly TRBD2 on 6 matching bases. The CDR3 covers 16 residues. The V end lost 3 bases, the J end lost 1 base, and 16 bases lay between the germline ends. Germline lookup yields CDR1 SGHRS and CDR2 YFSETQ. The CDR3 DNA is TGCGCCAGCAGCTGGATTCCCTTCGGGAGCCAAGAGACCCAGTACTTC. Its protein is CASSWIPFGSQETQYF.

This clonotype was picked up a small number of times. The chain recombines TRBV11-2 with TRBJ2-3; D is uncertain. The CDR3 has 13 amino acids. V dropped 1 base and J dropped 7 bases, with 9 bases sitting between them. In germline, CDR1 is SGHAT, CDR2 FQNNGV. The CDR3 nucleotides read TGTGCCAGCAGCTTAGCGCCACGGTATACGCAGTATTTT. Encoded protein: CASSLAPRYTQYF.

In this sample, this clonotype turned up many times. The chain has TRBV29-1 and TRBJ2-3; D is uncertain. V lost 4 bases to trimming and J lost 4 bases, with 9 bases between them. CDR1 is SQVTM, CDR2 ANQGSEA, per germline. The CDR3 covers 12 residues. DNA of the CDR3: TGCAGCGTTGTTAGCTCATCAGATACGCAGTATTTT. It encodes CSVVSSSDTQYF.

This clonotype has ten or more counts. The chain recombines TRBV20-1 with TRBJ1-5; no firm D call. Trimming took 2 bases from V and 7 from J, leaving 9 bases between them. The CDR3 sequence is 12 residues long. From germline, CDR1 is DFQATT and CDR2 SNEGSKA (reference sequence). DNA for the CDR3: TGCAGTGCTAGAAAGAGGAACCAGCCCCAGCATTTT. Protein: CSARKRNQPQHF.

Turning to this clonotype: It may be a read error: a sequence one base away is much more abundant. The chain joins TRBV7-2 to TRBJ2-2, with 7 bases aligning to TRBD2. The CDR3 length is 14 residues. Per the germline V gene, CDR1 is SGHTA and CDR2 is FQGNSA. The V and J ends lost 5 bases and 7 bases, in that order; junction bases with no gene match: 7. As DNA, the CDR3 is TGTGCCAGCAGCCCCCAAACTAGCGACGGGGAGCTGTTTTTT. It codes for CASSPQTSDGELFF.

This clonotype was recorded at least ten times. The V gene is TRBV5-1, the J gene TRBJ2-1; D assignment may be TRBD1 or TRBD2 (6 bases each). Germline CDR1 SGHRS, CDR2 YFSETQ. V was cut by 6 bases and J by 4 bases, with 14 bases left in between. The CDR3 runs 14 residues. The CDR3 loop reads CASTGVGQYNEQFF. CDR3 nucleotides: TGCGCCAGCACGGGGGTAGGACAGTACAATGAGCAGTTCTTC. The full variable domain, its missing parts supplied by reference TRBV5-1 and TRBJ2-1, is KAGVTQTPRYLIKTRGQQVTLSCSPISGHRSVSWYQQTPGQGLQFLFEYFSETQRNKGNFPGRFSGRQFSNSRSEMNVSTLELGDSALYLCASTGVGQYNEQFFGPGTRLTVL.

This clonotype was seen only a few times. The chain carries TRBV15 and TRBJ2-2; possibly TRBD1 for D (5 bases). From germline, CDR1 is LNHNV and CDR2 YYDKDF (reference sequence). The CDR3 is 15 amino acids. V was clipped by 3 bases and J by 6 bases, with 14 bases between them. In DNA, the CDR3 is TGTGCCACCAGCAGCAATCCTGGGGCCCCCGGGGAGCTGTTTTTT. Translated, it gives CATSSNPGAPGELFF.

This clonotype was observed a handful of times. The genes are TRBV4-1 and TRBJ1-1; 7 bases align to TRBD1. Trimming at V came to 2 bases and at J to 1 base, leaving 7 bases not matched to a gene. The CDR3 runs 16 residues. Germline CDR1 MGHRA, CDR2 YSYEKL. Here the CDR3 reads CASSQIPGQENTEAFF. The DNA of the CDR3 is TGCGCCAGCAGCCAAATCCCCGGACAGGAGAACACTGAAGCTTTCTTT.

This clonotype was seen only a few times. V usage is TRBV18 and J usage is TRBJ2-2; D may be TRBD1 (6 bases). This CDR3 has 16 amino acids. V was clipped by 5 bases and J by 0 bases, with 13 bases between them. CDR1 is KGHSH and CDR2 is LQKENI in the germline V gene. As DNA, the CDR3 is TGTGCCAGCTCAGGGTCGACAGGCGCGAACACCGGGGAGCTGTTTTTT. Residues: CASSGSTGANTGELFF. The full variable domain, its missing parts supplied by reference TRBV18 and TRBJ2-2, is NAGVMQNPRHLVRRRGQEARLRCSPMKGHSHVYWYRQLPEEGLKFMVYLQKENIIDESGMPKERFSAEFPKEGPSILRIQQVVRGDSAAYFCASSGSTGANTGELFFGEGSRLTVL.

This clonotype was picked up a small number of times. The rearrangement uses TRBV30 and TRBJ2-1, with 8 bases identical to TRBD2. V was pared by 2 bases and J by 5 bases, with 8 bases of the junction left unmatched. CDR1 GTSNPN and CDR2 SVGIG come from the germline V gene (reference sequence). CDR3 size: 15 residues. CDR3 sequence: CAWSPPSGRNNEQFF. In DNA, the CDR3 is TGTGCCTGGAGTCCCCCAAGCGGGAGAAACAATGAGCAGTTCTTC.

With respect to this clonotype: An end of the junction differs from the germline gene, which may be a read error. The V gene is TRBV5-1, the J gene TRBJ2-7; D is unclear. CDR1 is SGHRS, CDR2 YFSETQ, per germline. The CDR3 length is 15 residues. CDR3 region: CATSLVPGDPNEQYF. For the CDR3, the DNA is TGCGCCACCAGCTTGGTTCCAGGAGACCCTAATGAGCAGTACTTC.

This clonotype was recorded at least ten times. The chain joins TRBV5-1 to TRBJ2-3; D not certain. CDR1 SGHRS and CDR2 YFSETQ come from the germline V gene. V lost 4 bases and J 7 bases, leaving 13 bases between the germline ends. The length of the CDR3 is 13 residues. The CDR3 reads CASSPLTRHTQYF. Here the CDR3 DNA reads TGCGCCAGCAGCCCTCTGACCAGGCATACGCAGTATTTT.